This T cell receptor beta chain was recovered during a study of T cell changes during pregnancy in multiple sclerosis. The repertoire was sequenced with immunoSEQ multiplex PCR; TCRdb's copy has only in-frame clones and lacks some. The sample lists 90,000 to 120,000 clones; almost 95% were seen once. CDR1 and CDR2 from the germline V gene are MNHEY and SMNVEV (reference sequence). The CDR3 is made up of 12 amino acids. V lost 9 bases, J lost 6 bases, and 15 bases lay in between. The sequence derives from a female donor with multiple sclerosis, enrolled in a pregnancy study. Material: peripheral blood, obtained before pregnancy. The rearrangement links TRBV27 to TRBJ2-7; D is uncertain. Here the CDR3 DNA reads TGTGCCAGTTCCGGGTTAACGCTCGAGCAGTACTTC. It translates to CASSGLTLEQYF.